This entry describes one T cell receptor beta chain. This clone was observed a few times. Which antigen it targets is not known. Nothing much larger sits one base from this clone, and base qualities are not available. Its CDR3 holds 11 amino acids, cysteine through phenylalanine. Solely the CDR3 DNA is kept, with 33 bases framed from the first base. Cut back by 4 bases and 11 bases, the V and J ends lie 9 bases apart. Taken from the germline V gene, the CDR1 and CDR2 loops are SGHTA and FQGTGA. Each donor gave one peripheral blood draw, averaging roughly 0.11 L, which was collected into heparinised tubes. A BD FACSAria II was used to sort naive, central memory, regulatory and stem cell-like memory CD4+ T cells with a panel that included CD45RO, CCR7, CD25, CD127, CD95 and CD27. Every sorted population had a purity above 98%. PBMCs were isolated immediately by Lymphoprep density gradient centrifugation and stained directly without culture. So that batch effects would be minimized, each experiment stained and sorted samples in pairs, pairing one healthy donor with one patient.

The entire amount of isolated RNA was reverse transcribed using the High Capacity cDNA Reverse Transcription Kit, so the sequenced TCRB transcripts were expressed ones. Deep immunoSEQ sequencing was applied to naive, central memory and regulatory T cell samples, giving an average of roughly 3.6 million total reads per sample. Sorted cells were lysed in RLT buffer and RNA was extracted with DNase-treated RNeasy Micro or Mini kits, depending on cell number. To prevent cross-contamination, every cell subset was processed on its own, while patient and healthy donor samples were processed together. Using the immunoSEQ multiplex PCR, TCRB sequences were amplified from cDNA into 87-bp fragments spanning the CDR3 region. The amplicons were sequenced using the Illumina HiSeq platform. On the study's bioinformatics: PCR bias was corrected computationally using synthetic template baselines, and reads within Hamming distance 2 were collapsed, with unmergeable singletons discarded. By aligning reads against IMGT, V, D and J genes, CDR3 length, and insertions or deletions at six rearrangement sites were assigned. Within each subset, clonotype counts were normalized to sorted cell number, after which true diversity and Gini coefficients were computed with the tcR R package. The overlap coefficient, calculated on TCRB nucleotide sequences, was used to measure repertoire sharing. Out-of-frame TCRB sequences from naive cells were analyzed to stand in for the pre-selection repertoire. In its TCRdb copy, this immuneACCESS table keeps in-frame sequences only and misses some clones. Where compared with another copy, unresolved V genes explain less than half of these, and the others have no known cause. V and J calls and clone size are given by that table; D and trimming were obtained from the DNA. A total of 300,000 to 400,000 clones appear in this sample, over 9.5% of them only once. The ten largest clones take up more than 0.015% of the sample.

The data were taken from a study of beta chain features in type 1 diabetes (dated by TCRdb to about 2018). About the study as a whole: Mean age, gender distribution, total cell number and subset yield were not different between patients and healthy donors. A total of 85 million to 140 million sorted cells were examined across all samples, and the number of cells per subset was strongly correlated with RNA yield. The study compared the TCRB repertoires of sorted circulating CD4+ T cell subsets in recently diagnosed type 1 diabetes patients with those in matched healthy donors. Whereas all 30 or so donors provided naive and central memory subsets, regulatory and stem cell-like memory subsets were isolated from just 8 patients and about 8 healthy donors. Study-wide conclusions, independent of this receptor: Only small numbers of individuals were included in the HLA sub-analyses, which left unresolved whether HLA type had any influence on TCRB rearrangement. Shorter templates might have been favored by PCR, but patient and control samples were amplified and corrected together, so both groups would have been affected equally by any skew. At VDJ recombination sites, type 1 diabetes patients had fewer insertions and more deleted nucleotides, which implies abnormalities in thymic rearrangement. A moderate but significant shortening of TCRB CDR3 length was observed in type 1 diabetes patients in all four CD4+ subsets. The naive, central memory and regulatory TCRB repertoires appeared to resemble one another more closely among patients than among healthy donors. Because cDNA was sequenced instead of genomic DNA, activated cells with high expression could be over-represented, although the groups did not differ in activation or CD3 levels.

Sample: naive CD4+ T cells from blood. The sample's cell subset or site label is to be understood as: true naive CD4+ T cells. This receptor was identified in a man aged 18 to 30 in good health. The sequence is built from TRBV7-3 and TRBJ2-1; matching of 6 bases hints at TRBD1 as the D gene. In nucleotide form, the sequence is TGTGCCAGCAGCTCAGGGACACAGCAGTTCTTC. Its protein product is CASSSGTQQFF.